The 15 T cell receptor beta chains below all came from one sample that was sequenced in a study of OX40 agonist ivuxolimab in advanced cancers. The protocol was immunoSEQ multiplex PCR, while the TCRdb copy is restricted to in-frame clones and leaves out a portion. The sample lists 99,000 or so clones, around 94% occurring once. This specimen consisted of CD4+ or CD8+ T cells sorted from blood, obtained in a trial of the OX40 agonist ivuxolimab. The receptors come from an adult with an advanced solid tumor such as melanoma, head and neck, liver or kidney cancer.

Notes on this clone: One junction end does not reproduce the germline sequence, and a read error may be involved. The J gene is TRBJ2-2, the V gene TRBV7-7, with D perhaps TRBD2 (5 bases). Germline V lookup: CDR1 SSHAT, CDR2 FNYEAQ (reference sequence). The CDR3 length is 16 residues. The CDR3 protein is CASSLARVANTGELFF. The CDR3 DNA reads TGTGCTAGCAGCTTAGCGCGAGTAGCGAACACCGGGGAGCTGTTTTTT.

CDR3 nucleotide sequence: TGTGCCACCAGCATTAGGGACATAGGAACAGATACGCAGTATTTT. Translation: CATSIRDIGTDTQYF. J is TRBJ2-3 and V is TRBV15; weak D call: TRBD1 (6 bases). Trimming took 4 bases from V and 3 from J, leaving 14 bases between them. Germline assignment: CDR1 LNHNV and CDR2 YYDKDF (reference sequence). This CDR3 has 15 residues.

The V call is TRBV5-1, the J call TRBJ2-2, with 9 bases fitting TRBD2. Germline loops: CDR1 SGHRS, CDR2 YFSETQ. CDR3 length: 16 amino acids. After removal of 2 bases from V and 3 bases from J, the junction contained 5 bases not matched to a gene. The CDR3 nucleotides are TGCGCCAGCAGCTTCTCCTCTAGCGGGGACACCGGGGAGCTGTTTTTT. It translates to CASSFSSSGDTGELFF.

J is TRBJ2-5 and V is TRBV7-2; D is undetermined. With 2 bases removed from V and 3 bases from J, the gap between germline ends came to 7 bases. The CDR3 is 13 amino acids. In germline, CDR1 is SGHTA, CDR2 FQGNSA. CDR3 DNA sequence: TGTGCCAGCAGCTTATTTAGTGAAGAGACCCAGTACTTC. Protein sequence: CASSLFSEETQYF.

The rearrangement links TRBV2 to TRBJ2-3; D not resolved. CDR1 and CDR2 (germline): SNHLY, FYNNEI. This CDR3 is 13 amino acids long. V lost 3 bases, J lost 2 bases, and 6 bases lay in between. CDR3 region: CASSDFPTDTQYF. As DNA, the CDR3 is TGTGCCAGCAGTGACTTTCCCACAGATACGCAGTATTTT.

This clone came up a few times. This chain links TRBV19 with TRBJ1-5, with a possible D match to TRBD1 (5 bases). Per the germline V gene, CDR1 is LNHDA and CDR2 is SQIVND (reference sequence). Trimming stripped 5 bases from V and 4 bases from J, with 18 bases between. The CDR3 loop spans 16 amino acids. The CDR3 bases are TGTGCCAGTAGTCTCCGAGGGGAGGGCGGGAATCAGCCCCAGCATTTT. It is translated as CASSLRGEGGNQPQHF.

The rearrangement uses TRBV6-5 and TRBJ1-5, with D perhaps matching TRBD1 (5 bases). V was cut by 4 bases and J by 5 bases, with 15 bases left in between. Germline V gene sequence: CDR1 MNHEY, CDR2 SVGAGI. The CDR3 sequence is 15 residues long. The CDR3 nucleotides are TGTGCCAGCAGTTCGCGTGGGTCGGGGGATCAGCCCCAGCATTTT. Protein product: CASSSRGSGDQPQHF.

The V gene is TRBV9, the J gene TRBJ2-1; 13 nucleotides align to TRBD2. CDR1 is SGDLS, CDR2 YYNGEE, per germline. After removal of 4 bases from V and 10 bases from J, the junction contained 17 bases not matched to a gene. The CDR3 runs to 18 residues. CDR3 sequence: CASSLPSWGLAGTGEQFF. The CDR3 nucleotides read TGTGCCAGCAGCTTACCGTCCTGGGGACTAGCGGGGACCGGGGAGCAGTTCTTC.

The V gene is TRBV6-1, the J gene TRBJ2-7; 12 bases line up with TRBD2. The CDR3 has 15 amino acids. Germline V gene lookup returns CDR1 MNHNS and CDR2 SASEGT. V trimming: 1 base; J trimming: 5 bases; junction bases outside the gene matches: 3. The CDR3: CASSEVPSGRDEQYV. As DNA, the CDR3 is TGTGCCAGCAGTGAAGTACCTAGCGGGAGGGACGAGCAGTACGTC.

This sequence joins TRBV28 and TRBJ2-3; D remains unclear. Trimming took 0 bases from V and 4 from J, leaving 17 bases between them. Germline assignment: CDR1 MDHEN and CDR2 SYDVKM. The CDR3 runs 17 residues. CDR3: CASSLWPLGGSSDTQYF. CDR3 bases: TGTGCCAGCAGTTTATGGCCCCTTGGCGGTTCGTCAGATACGCAGTATTTT.

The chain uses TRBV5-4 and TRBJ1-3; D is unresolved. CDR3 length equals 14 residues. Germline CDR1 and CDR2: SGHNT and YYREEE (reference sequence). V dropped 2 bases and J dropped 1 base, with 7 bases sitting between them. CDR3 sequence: CASSLRESGNTIYF. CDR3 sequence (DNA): TGTGCCAGCAGCTTACGGGAGTCTGGAAACACCATATATTTT.

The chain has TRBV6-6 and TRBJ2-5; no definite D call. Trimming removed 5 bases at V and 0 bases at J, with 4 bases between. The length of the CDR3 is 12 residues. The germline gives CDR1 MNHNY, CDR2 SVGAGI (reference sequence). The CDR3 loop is CASSANQETQYF. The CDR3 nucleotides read TGTGCCAGCAGTGCCAACCAAGAGACCCAGTACTTC.

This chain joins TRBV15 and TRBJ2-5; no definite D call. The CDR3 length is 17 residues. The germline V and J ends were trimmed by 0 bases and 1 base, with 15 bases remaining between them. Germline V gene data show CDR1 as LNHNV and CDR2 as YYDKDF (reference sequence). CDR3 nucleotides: TGTGCCACCAGCAGAGATTTGACCCCCCCGCTCCAAGAGACCCAGTACTTC. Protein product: CATSRDLTPPLQETQYF.

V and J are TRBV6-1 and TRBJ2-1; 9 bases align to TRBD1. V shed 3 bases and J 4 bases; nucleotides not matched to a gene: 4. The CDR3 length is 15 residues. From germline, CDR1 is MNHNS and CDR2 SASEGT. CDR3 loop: CASSDLGQGYNEQFF. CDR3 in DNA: TGTGCCAGCAGTGATCTTGGACAGGGGTACAATGAGCAGTTCTTC.

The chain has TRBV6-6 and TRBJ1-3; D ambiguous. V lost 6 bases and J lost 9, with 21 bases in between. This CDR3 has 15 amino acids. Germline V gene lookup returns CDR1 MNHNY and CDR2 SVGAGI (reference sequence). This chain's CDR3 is CASRRNGRAGGTIYF. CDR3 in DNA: TGTGCCAGCAGAAGAAACGGACGGGCGGGCGGCACCATATATTTT.